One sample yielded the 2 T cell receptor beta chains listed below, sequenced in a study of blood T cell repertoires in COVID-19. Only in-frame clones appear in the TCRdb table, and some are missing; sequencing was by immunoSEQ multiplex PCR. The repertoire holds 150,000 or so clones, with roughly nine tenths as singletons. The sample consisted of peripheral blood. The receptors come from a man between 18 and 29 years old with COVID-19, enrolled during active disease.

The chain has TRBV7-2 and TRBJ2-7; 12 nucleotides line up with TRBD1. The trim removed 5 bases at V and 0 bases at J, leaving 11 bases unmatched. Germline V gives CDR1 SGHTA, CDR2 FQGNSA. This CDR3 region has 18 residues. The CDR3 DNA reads TGTGCCAGCAGCCAACGTGGGACAGGGGGCAAGAGCTCCTACGAGCAGTACTTC. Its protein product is CASSQRGTGGKSSYEQYF. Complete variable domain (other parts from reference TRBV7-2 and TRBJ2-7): GAGVSQSPSNKVTEKGKDVELRCDPISGHTALYWYRQSLGQGLEFLIYFQGNSAPDKSGLPSDRFSAERTGGSVSTLTIQRTQQEDSAVYLCASSQRGTGGKSSYEQYFGPGTRLTVT.

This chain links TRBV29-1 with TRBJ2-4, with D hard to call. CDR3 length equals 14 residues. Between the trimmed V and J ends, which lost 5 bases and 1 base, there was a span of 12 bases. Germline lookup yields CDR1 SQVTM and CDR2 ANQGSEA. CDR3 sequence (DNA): TGCAGCGTTAGACCCACCGGGGCCAAAAACATTCAGTACTTC. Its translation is CSVRPTGAKNIQYF.